The 16 T cell receptor beta chains below were found in one sample sequenced in a study of prognosis after radiotherapy for stage I lung cancer. TCR beta CDR3 was amplified from genomic DNA by two-round multiplex PCR. First-round PCR employed TRBV- and TRBJ-specific primers for each gene. One entry per CDR3 protein, called by TCRdb with MiXCR from the multiplex PCR reads. The sample includes roughly 13,000 distinct CDR3 sequences, about two fifths of them seen just once. The input for sequencing was PBMCs, taken before or after stereotactic body radiation therapy (not recorded which). These receptors were taken from a donor of 50 years or more with non-small cell lung cancer.

This clonotype came up many times. V usage is TRBV6-5 and J usage is TRBJ1-5; no clear D gene. Germline V lookup: CDR1 MNHEY, CDR2 SVGAGI. CDR3 length: 13 residues. The germline V and J ends were trimmed by 7 bases and 0 bases, with 7 bases remaining between them. The CDR3 DNA sequence: TGTGCCAGCACCTTAACTAGCAATCAGCCCCAGCATTTT. It encodes CASTLTSNQPQHF.

This clonotype was seen many times. V gene TRBV11-2 combines with J gene TRBJ2-5; 8 bases fit TRBD2. Losses at the gene ends were 5 bases for V and 5 bases for J; bases not matched to a gene: 4. The length of the CDR3 is 13 residues. Germline V lookup: CDR1 SGHAT, CDR2 FQNNGV. CDR3 region: CASSVAGLETQYF. In DNA form, the CDR3 reads TGTGCCAGCAGCGTAGCGGGGCTTGAGACCCAGTACTTC.

This clonotype was seen only once. This chain connects TRBV27 to TRBJ2-7, with 7 nucleotides matching TRBD2. The V and J ends lost 6 bases and 7 bases, in that order; junction bases with no gene match: 6. The CDR3 loop spans 12 amino acids. CDR1 and CDR2 (germline): MNHEY, SMNVEV (reference sequence). Here the CDR3 reads CASRGGWPEQYF. For the CDR3, the DNA is TGTGCCAGCAGGGGGGGGTGGCCAGAGCAGTACTTC.

The chain couples TRBV28 to TRBJ2-1; TRBD2 might be the D (5 bases). Deletions cut 5 bases from V and 6 bases from J, with 14 bases between. Per germline, CDR1 MDHEN and CDR2 SYDVKM. The CDR3 spans 14 residues. DNA for the CDR3: TGTGCCAGCAGTCTCGAAGCGGCCTTCAATGAGCAGTTCTTC. This sequence encodes CASSLEAAFNEQFF.

This clonotype was detected ten times or more. This chain joins TRBV10-2 and TRBJ2-1, with 7 positions matching TRBD1. The CDR3 runs to 16 residues. J gave up 0 bases and V 5 bases, and 7 bases lay outside the gene matches. Germline CDR1 and CDR2: WSHSY and SAAADI. The CDR3 DNA reads as TGCGCCAGCAGTACAAGGGGGCAGAGCTCCTACAATGAGCAGTTCTTC. The encoded protein is CASSTRGQSSYNEQFF.

This chain uses TRBV20-1 with TRBJ2-7; 11 nucleotides line up with TRBD2. Germline V gene lookup returns CDR1 DFQATT and CDR2 SNEGSKA (reference sequence). There are 15 residues in the CDR3. The V segment lost 5 bases and the J segment 2 bases; nucleotides outside the gene matches: 8. CDR3 nucleotides: TGCAGTGCTCCCATGACTAGCGGGGCGACCTACGAGCAGTACTTC. Residues: CSAPMTSGATYEQYF.

This clonotype was recorded at least ten times. The gene calls are TRBV7-6 and TRBJ2-3; 9 positions match TRBD2. Losses at the gene ends were 1 base for V and 6 bases for J; bases not matched to a gene: 8. There are 16 residues in the CDR3. Germline V gene sequence: CDR1 SGHVS, CDR2 FNYEAQ. The CDR3, as DNA: TGTGCCAGCAGCTTAGGGGTGGGCGGGGGGGCTGATACGCAGTATTTT. As protein: CASSLGVGGGADTQYF.

This clonotype was recorded at least ten times. V usage is TRBV3-1 and J usage is TRBJ1-1; D call uncertain. V dropped 0 bases and J dropped 8 bases, with 10 bases sitting between them. The germline V gene encodes CDR1 LGHDT and CDR2 YNNKEL (reference sequence). The CDR3 covers 13 residues. The CDR3: CASSQDLRTEAFF. DNA of the CDR3: TGTGCCAGCAGCCAAGATCTCAGGACCGAAGCTTTCTTT. The full variable domain, with the rest looked up from reference TRBV3-1 and TRBJ1-1, is DTAVSQTPKYLVTQMGNDKSIKCEQNLGHDTMYWYKQDSKKFLKIMFSYNNKELIINETVPNRFSPKSPDKAHLNLHINSLELGDSAVYFCASSQDLRTEAFFGQGTRLTVV.

This clonotype was counted at least ten times. The rearrangement links TRBV7-2 to TRBJ2-2; D ambiguous. Germline V gives CDR1 SGHTA, CDR2 FQGNSA. V dropped 5 bases and J dropped 4 bases, with 11 bases sitting between them. The CDR3 loop spans 14 amino acids. The CDR3 DNA reads as TGTGCCAGCAGCGCCCTAATAGGCACCGGGGAGCTGTTTTTT. Amino acids: CASSALIGTGELFF. Complete variable domain (other parts from reference TRBV7-2 and TRBJ2-2): GAGVSQSPSNKVTEKGKDVELRCDPISGHTALYWYRQSLGQGLEFLIYFQGNSAPDKSGLPSDRFSAERTGGSVSTLTIQRTQQEDSAVYLCASSALIGTGELFFGEGSRLTVL.

In the case of this clonotype: This likely reflects a read error, since a far larger clone is one base away. The chain carries TRBV6-8 and TRBJ1-5; 7 positions agree with TRBD1. This CDR3 contains 16 residues. The V gene's germline CDR1 is MNHGY and CDR2 SAAAGT. The CDR3 DNA is TGTGTCAGCAGGGGCAGGGGGGTCTCCGGCAATCAGCCCCAGCATTTT. Protein: CVSRGRGVSGNQPQHF.

The table lists this clonotype with many counts. The chain employs TRBV9 and TRBJ1-2; tentatively, D is TRBD1 (6 bases). The germline V gene encodes CDR1 SGDLS and CDR2 YYNGEE. V was trimmed by 0 bases and J by 4 bases, leaving 10 bases between them. This CDR3 has 14 residues. CDR3 sequence: CASSVDQGPYGYTF. CDR3 in DNA: TGTGCCAGCAGCGTAGATCAGGGGCCCTATGGCTACACCTTC.

For this clonotype: One end of the junction varies from germline; a read error may be responsible. This chain's CDR3 is CASRLGQGSDEKYF. CDR3 DNA sequence: TGTGCCAGCAGGTTAGGACAGGGTTCTGACGAGAAGTACTTC. J is TRBJ2-7 and V is TRBV2; the match to TRBD1 covers 8 bases. In germline, CDR1 is SNHLY, CDR2 FYNNEI. The CDR3 runs to 14 residues. The full variable domain, in which reference TRBV2 and TRBJ2-7 provide the parts outside the CDR3, is EPEVTQTPSHQVTQMGQEVILRCVPISNHLYFYWYRQILGQKVEFLVSFYNNEISEKSEIFDDQFSVERPDGSNFTLKIRSTKLEDSAMYFCASRLGQGSDEKYFGPGTRLTVT.

This clonotype was seen at least ten times. This chain joins TRBV6-1 and TRBJ1-1, with 9 bases matching TRBD1. V was pared by 3 bases and J by 10 bases, with 6 bases of the junction left unmatched. CDR3 size: 13 residues. From germline, CDR1 is MNHNS and CDR2 SASEGT. The chain's CDR3 is CASSDNRGPPAFF. In DNA, the CDR3 is TGTGCCAGCAGTGACAACAGGGGGCCGCCAGCTTTCTTT.

This clonotype was detected ten times or more. V gene TRBV5-1 combines with J gene TRBJ1-3; 9 nucleotides align to TRBD1. Germline lookup yields CDR1 SGHRS and CDR2 YFSETQ. V dropped 4 bases and J dropped 2; count of bases not matched to a gene: 7. The CDR3 loop spans 16 amino acids. CDR3 amino acids: CASSKYTGGAGNTIYF. The CDR3, as DNA: TGCGCCAGCAGCAAGTACACAGGGGGCGCTGGAAACACCATATATTTT.

The chain has TRBV7-9 and TRBJ1-2, with D perhaps TRBD1 (6 bases). The CDR3 contains 12 residues. The germline gives CDR1 SEHNR, CDR2 FQNEAQ (reference sequence). Trimming stripped 6 bases from V and 8 bases from J, with 13 bases between. The CDR3 protein is CASSWGAGGYTF. For the CDR3, the DNA is TGTGCCAGCAGTTGGGGGGCTGGGGGCTACACCTTC. Using reference TRBV7-9 and TRBJ1-2 for the parts outside the CDR3, the full variable domain is DTGVSQNPRHKITKRGQNVTFRCDPISEHNRLYWYRQTLGQGPEFLTYFQNEAQLEKSRLLSDRFSAERPKGSFSTLEIQRTEQGDSAMYLCASSWGAGGYTFGSGTRLTVV.

This clonotype was counted many times. The V gene is TRBV13, the J gene TRBJ2-7; 10 nucleotides agree with TRBD2. The germline V gene has CDR1 PRHDT and CDR2 FYEKMQ (reference sequence). The CDR3 is made up of 18 amino acids. J was trimmed by 1 base and V by 6 bases; bases with no gene match: 15. CDR3 nucleotide sequence: TGTGCCAGCAGACTTAGAGGCCTAGCGGGAGACTTTTCCTACGAGCAGTACTTC. Protein: CASRLRGLAGDFSYEQYF.